Listed below are T cell receptor beta chains from one sample, sequenced in a study of PD-L1 blockade in urothelial cancer. Clones were sequenced by immunoSEQ multiplex PCR, and TCRdb holds only the in-frame ones, with some missing. This table has roughly 91,000 clones, about 83% appearing once. Sequenced material: PBMCs, taken around atezolizumab (anti-PD-L1) treatment. The receptors shown here come from a man between 60 and 75 years old with urothelial cancer. CDR3s include the opening cysteine and the closing phenylalanine or tryptophan. A D gene is named only where the DNA matches it firmly. Some rows have no size entry. The others give once, few or many, or a class for an expanded clone.

J,D,size,V,DNA,CDR3
TRBJ2-1,.,.,TRBV4-1,TGCGCCAGCAGCCCCCTTACGAGCTCCTACAATGAGCAGTTCTTC,CASSPLTSSYNEQFF
TRBJ2-1,.,.,TRBV4-1,TGCGCCAGCACCCTATCAGGGGTTTCGGGAATTTACAATGAGCAGTTCTTC,CASTLSGVSGIYNEQFF
TRBJ1-5,.,.,TRBV10-3,TGTGCCATCAGGTCACAGGGTGGGGGTGATCAGCCCCAGCATTTT,CAIRSQGGGDQPQHF
TRBJ1-3,TRBD1,.,TRBV18,TGTGCCAGCTCACCGGGACAGCTGAGCTCTGGAAACACCATATATTTT,CASSPGQLSSGNTIYF
TRBJ1-5,.,.,TRBV27,TGTGCCAGCAGTTTGATACAGCCTAGCAATCAGCCCCAGCATTTT,CASSLIQPSNQPQHF
TRBJ2-7,TRBD2,many,TRBV6-1,TGTGCCAGCAGTGGGGGGAGGGAGCCCTACGAGCAGTACTTC,CASSGGREPYEQYF
TRBJ1-6,TRBD1,.,TRBV2,TGTGCCAGCAGTTGGACAGGGCCCCGGGGTTCACCCCTCCACTTT,CASSWTGPRGSPLHF
TRBJ2-7,TRBD2,.,TRBV10-3,TGTGCCATCGCGGGAGGAACCTACGAGCAGTACTTC,CAIAGGTYEQYF
TRBJ2-3,.,.,TRBV19,TGTGCCAGTAGTAAGACAAAAAGAGATACCCAGAGTCCCAGAGATACGCAGTATTTT,CASSKTKRDTQSPRDTQYF
TRBJ2-3,.,.,TRBV5-6,TGTGCCAGCAGCACGGACTGGGCTACAGATACGCAGTATTTT,CASSTDWATDTQYF
TRBJ1-1,.,.,TRBV11-2,TGTGCCAGCAGCTTCTCGGACAGATGGAACACTGAAGCTTTCTTT,CASSFSDRWNTEAFF
TRBJ2-5,TRBD2,few,TRBV5-1,TGTGCCAGCAGCTTAGAGCGGGAGAGCCAAGAGACCCAGTACTTC,CASSLERESQETQYF
TRBJ2-7,TRBD2,.,TRBV7-2,TGTGCCAGCAGCTTAGGGGAGGGTCCCTACGAGCAGTACTTC,CASSLGEGPYEQYF
TRBJ2-2,TRBD2,.,TRBV5-1,TGCGCCAGCAGCTTGGGCGGTGCGGGAGCGAACACCGGGGAGCTGTTTTTT,CASSLGGAGANTGELFF
TRBJ1-1,TRBD1,once,TRBV5-1,TGCGCCAGCAGCCCAGTCCCGGGACAGGGGGGGAACACTGAAGCTTTCTTT,CASSPVPGQGGNTEAFF
TRBJ1-1,.,few,TRBV9,TGTGCCAGCAGCGTTTCAGGGAACACTGAAGCTTTCTTT,CASSVSGNTEAFF
TRBJ1-3,.,.,TRBV6-6,TGTGCCAGCATTCAAGAGGGCGCCATATATTTT,CASIQEGAIYF
TRBJ2-2,.,.,TRBV6-4,TGTGCCACCTATCACACCGGGGAGCTGTTTTTT,CATYHTGELFF
TRBJ2-7,TRBD1,.,TRBV6-5,TGTGCCAGCAGCGACGGACAGGGGAAGTACTTC,CASSDGQGKYF
TRBJ1-1,TRBD1,few,TRBV4-1,TGCGCCAGCAGCCAAGGGTATCGACAGGGGAACACTGAAGCTTTCTTT,CASSQGYRQGNTEAFF
TRBJ2-7,.,once,TRBV6-1,TGTGCCAGCACCTTCACCAGGGTGACCTACGAGCAGTACTTC,CASTFTRVTYEQYF
TRBJ1-1,.,.,TRBV5-1,TGCGCCAGCAGCTTGGCGGGATTCGCCACTGAAGCTTTCTTT,CASSLAGFATEAFF
TRBJ1-3,TRBD1,once,TRBV19,TGTGCCAGTAGTATTGCGGACAGGGGATCTGGAAACACCATATATTTT,CASSIADRGSGNTIYF
TRBJ2-7,.,.,TRBV11-3,TGTGCCAGCAGCTTAGAGGGCAGTTCATCCGAGCAGTACTTC,CASSLEGSSSEQYF
TRBJ1-5,.,few,TRBV27,TGTGCCAGCAGTTTAGTGCGAGGCCCCCAGCATTTT,CASSLVRGPQHF
TRBJ2-7,TRBD2,.,TRBV27,TGTGCCAGCAGTTTCAGGGAGGGCCCCAACGAGCAGTACTTC,CASSFREGPNEQYF
TRBJ1-1,.,.,TRBV27,TGTGCCAGCAGTTCCGCACATACCCGGGACTCTAAAAGAGGGACTGAAGCTTTCTTT,CASSSAHTRDSKRGTEAFF
TRBJ2-5,.,.,TRBV6-4,TGTGCCAGCAGTGACTCGAGGTCAGGGCAAGAGACCCAGTACTTC,CASSDSRSGQETQYF
TRBJ1-5,.,once,TRBV4-1,TGCGCCAGCAGCCAAGCAAACAGGGCGGATCAGCCCCAGCATTTT,CASSQANRADQPQHF
TRBJ2-3,TRBD2,.,TRBV5-1,TGCGCCAGCAGCTTCTCTTATTTGGGCGGGGGAAGCACAGATACGCAGTATTTT,CASSFSYLGGGSTDTQYF
TRBJ2-7,.,.,TRBV6-5,TGTGCCAGCAGCCTTACAGGGACCCCCTACGAGCAGTACTTC,CASSLTGTPYEQYF
TRBJ1-2,.,.,TRBV5-6,TGTGCCAGCAGCTTGGCGGCAGGGTCTGGCGGCTACACCTTC,CASSLAAGSGGYTF
TRBJ2-1,.,.,TRBV5-1,TGCGCCAGCAGCTTCGCGTTGCGGCAACAGGGCAATGAGCAGTTCTTC,CASSFALRQQGNEQFF
TRBJ2-5,.,.,TRBV6-5,TGTGCCAGCAGTCAGACAACGTACCAAGAGACCCAGTACTTC,CASSQTTYQETQYF
TRBJ1-4,.,.,TRBV6-6,TGTGCCAGCAGTTTCCGGGGGGGGCGGAAGGAAAAACTGTTTTTT,CASSFRGGRKEKLFF
TRBJ2-3,.,.,TRBV11-3,TGTGCCAGCAGCTTAGTCGGCCACAGAATGGGCGCGCAGTATTTT,CASSLVGHRMGAQYF
TRBJ2-2,.,.,TRBV19,TGTGCCAGTAGTATCTACCGGGTCATCCCCACCGGGGAGCTGTTTTTT,CASSIYRVIPTGELFF
TRBJ2-1,TRBD2,.,TRBV7-3,TGTGCCAGCAGCTTTAGCGGGAGTACCTACAATGAGCAGTTCTTC,CASSFSGSTYNEQFF
TRBJ2-2,.,.,TRBV6-1,TGTGCCAGCAGTGAAGCGCTTCTGGGGACAAACACCGGGGAGCTGTTTTTT,CASSEALLGTNTGELFF
TRBJ1-5,.,.,TRBV6-5,TGTGCCAGCAGGCCCAGGGGTAGCAATCAGCCCCAGCATTTT,CASRPRGSNQPQHF
TRBJ2-5,.,.,TRBV6-5,TGTGCCAGCAGCAAAAACGCCCTATCGGAGACCCAGTACTTC,CASSKNALSETQYF
TRBJ2-7,.,.,TRBV7-2,TGTGCCAGCAGCTCCCGAACAGGAGACGAGCAGTACTTC,CASSSRTGDEQYF
TRBJ2-7,TRBD2,.,TRBV15,TGTGCCACCAGCAGAGTTAGCGGGGGGTACGAGCAGTACTTC,CATSRVSGGYEQYF
TRBJ1-2,TRBD1,.,TRBV5-1,TGCGCCAGCAGCGTAGGGACAGTGTCTCTTGACTATGGCTACACCTTC,CASSVGTVSLDYGYTF
TRBJ2-7,.,.,TRBV6-4,TGTGCCAGCAGTGTCTTCCCTACTGGTCCCTACGAGCAGTACTTC,CASSVFPTGPYEQYF
TRBJ2-7,.,.,TRBV7-2,TGTGCCAGCAGCTTAGCCAGGGGGGCGGCCTACGAGCAGTACTTC,CASSLARGAAYEQYF
TRBJ2-5,.,.,TRBV28,TGTGCCAGCAGTTTTTGGCAGGGCGTTGTGACCCAGTACTTC,CASSFWQGVVTQYF
TRBJ2-7,.,.,TRBV7-9,TGTGCCAGCAGCTTAGCTACTAGCGAGCAGTACTTC,CASSLATSEQYF
TRBJ2-1,.,.,TRBV7-9,TGTGCCAGCAGCCGTTTAATGAGCCCGTCCTCCTACAATGAGCAGTTCTTC,CASSRLMSPSSYNEQFF
TRBJ2-7,.,.,TRBV11-3,TGTGCCAGCAGCTTAGCCAGCTACGAGCAGTACTTC,CASSLASYEQYF
TRBJ1-4,TRBD1,.,TRBV5-1,TGCGCCAGCAGCTTGGAGGGACAGCTTACAACTAATGAAAAACTGTTTTTT,CASSLEGQLTTNEKLFF
TRBJ2-2,TRBD2,once,TRBV9,TGTGCCAGCAGCGGGACTAGCGGGGTGAACACCGGGGAGCTGTTTTTT,CASSGTSGVNTGELFF
TRBJ2-1,TRBD2,few,TRBV7-3,TGTGCCAGCAGCTTAACTTCACTAGCGGGCCACAATGAGCAGTTCTTC,CASSLTSLAGHNEQFF
TRBJ2-5,.,.,TRBV20-1,TGCAGTGCTAGCCACGGTGAGACCCAGTACTTC,CSASHGETQYF
TRBJ2-7,.,.,TRBV7-9,TGTGCCAGCAGCTGGACCCGGGACCGGAGGGCCTACGAGCAGTACTTC,CASSWTRDRRAYEQYF
TRBJ2-3,.,few,TRBV4-2,TGTGCCAGCAGCCAAGACAGGGGCGGGCGGGCGGGGGGCACAGATACGCAGTATTTT,CASSQDRGGRAGGTDTQYF
TRBJ1-1,.,.,TRBV6-6,TGTGCCAGCAGTCCCTCACGAGGGGGGAACACTGAAGCTTTCTTT,CASSPSRGGNTEAFF
TRBJ2-7,TRBD1,.,TRBV10-2,TGCGCCAGCAAACCGGGACAGGGTCACTACGAGCAGTACTTC,CASKPGQGHYEQYF
TRBJ1-5,.,.,TRBV18,TGTGCCAGCTCCCCCAGGCAGGTGGATCAGCCCCAGCATTTT,CASSPRQVDQPQHF
TRBJ1-3,.,few,TRBV19,TGTGCCAGTAGTATTTGGGGCACCAGCTCTGGAAACACCATATATTTT,CASSIWGTSSGNTIYF